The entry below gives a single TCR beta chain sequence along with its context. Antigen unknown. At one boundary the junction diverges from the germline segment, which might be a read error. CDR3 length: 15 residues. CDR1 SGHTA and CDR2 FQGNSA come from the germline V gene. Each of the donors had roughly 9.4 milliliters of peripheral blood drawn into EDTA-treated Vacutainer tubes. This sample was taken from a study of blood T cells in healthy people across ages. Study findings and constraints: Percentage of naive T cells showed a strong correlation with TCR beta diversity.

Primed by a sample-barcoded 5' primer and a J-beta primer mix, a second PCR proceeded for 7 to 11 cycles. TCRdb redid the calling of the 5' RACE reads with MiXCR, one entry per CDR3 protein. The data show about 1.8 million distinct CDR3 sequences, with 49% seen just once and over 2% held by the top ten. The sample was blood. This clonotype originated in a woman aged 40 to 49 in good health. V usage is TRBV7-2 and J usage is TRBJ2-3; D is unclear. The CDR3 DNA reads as TGTGCCAGCAGCCTCGGAACAGCTCGCACAGATATGCAGTATTTT. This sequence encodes CASSLGTARTDMQYF.